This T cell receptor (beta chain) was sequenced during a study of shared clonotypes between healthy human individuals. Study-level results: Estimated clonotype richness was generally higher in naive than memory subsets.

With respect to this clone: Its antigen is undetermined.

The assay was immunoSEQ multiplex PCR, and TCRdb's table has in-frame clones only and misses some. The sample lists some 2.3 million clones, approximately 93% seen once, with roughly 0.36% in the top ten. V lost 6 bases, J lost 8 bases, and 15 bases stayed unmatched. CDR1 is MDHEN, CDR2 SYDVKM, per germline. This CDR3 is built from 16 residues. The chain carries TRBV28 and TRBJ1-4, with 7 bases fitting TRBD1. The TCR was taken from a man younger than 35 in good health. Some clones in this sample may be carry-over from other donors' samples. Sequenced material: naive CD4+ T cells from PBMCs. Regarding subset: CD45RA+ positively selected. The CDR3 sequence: CASSREQGVVVEKLFF. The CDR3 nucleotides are TGTGCCAGCAGCCGCGAGCAGGGGGTAGTTGTGGAAAAACTGTTTTTT. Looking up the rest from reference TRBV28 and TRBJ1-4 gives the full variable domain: DVKVTQSSRYLVKRTGEKVFLECVQDMDHENMFWYRQDPGLGLRLIYFSYDVKMKEKGDIPEGYSVSREKKERFSLILESASTNQTSMYLCASSREQGVVVEKLFFGSGTQLSVL.